The 24 T cell receptor beta chains below all came from one sample that was sequenced in a study of CD8+ T cells in alopecia areata. RNA extraction and reverse transcription yielded cDNA as sequencing template. The repertoire was sequenced with immunoSEQ multiplex PCR; TCRdb's copy has only in-frame clones and lacks some. The data show about 270,000 clones, over 45% seen once. Treatment given: oral pan-JAK inhibitor, 5-10 mg twice daily. The sequenced sample was CD4+ T cells sorted from blood, obtained at week 52, from a patient treated with tofacitinib. The origin of the receptors is a human donor with alopecia areata.

The V call is TRBV4-1, the J call TRBJ2-6, with TRBD2 identical over 8 bases. CDR1 and CDR2 (germline): MGHRA, YSYEKL. V trimming: 3 bases; J trimming: 0 bases; junction bases outside the gene matches: 7. The CDR3 sequence is 18 residues long. The CDR3 sequence: CASSQPGGLGSGANVLTF. In DNA, the CDR3 is TGCGCCAGCAGCCAGCCGGGAGGGCTAGGCTCTGGGGCCAACGTCCTGACTTTC.

This chain connects TRBV6-5 to TRBJ2-5; 9 bases map to TRBD1. J was trimmed by 7 bases and V by 0 bases; bases with no gene match: 9. This CDR3 has 16 amino acids. The V gene's germline CDR1 is MNHEY and CDR2 SVGAGI. Written as DNA, the CDR3 is TGTGCCAGCAGTTACTCCCGGGACAGGGTCGCTGTGACCCAGTACTTC. Its protein is CASSYSRDRVAVTQYF.

The chain carries TRBV5-4 and TRBJ2-2, with a possible D match to TRBD2 (5 bases). Germline V lookup: CDR1 SGHNT, CDR2 YYREEE (reference sequence). V gave up 0 bases and J gave up 0 bases, with 12 bases separating them. The CDR3 runs to 17 residues. CDR3 region: CASSLAGGRANTGELFF. DNA for the CDR3: TGTGCCAGCAGCTTGGCCGGCGGGCGCGCGAACACCGGGGAGCTGTTTTTT.

This clone appeared a few times. The chain uses TRBV27 and TRBJ1-5, with D possibly TRBD1 on 5 matching bases. In germline, CDR1 is MNHEY, CDR2 SMNVEV (reference sequence). V was clipped by 6 bases and J by 4 bases, with 13 bases between them. The CDR3 extends over 14 amino acids. The chain's CDR3 is CASSLVSGNQPQHF. In nucleotides, the CDR3 is TGTGCCAGCAGCCTAGTGTCAGGGAATCAGCCCCAGCATTTT.

This clone turned up a few times. The rearrangement links TRBV23-1 to TRBJ1-1; D is undetermined. TRBV23-1 is flagged as an ORF with uncertain function. The CDR3 runs to 18 residues. The V and J ends lost 0 bases and 3 bases respectively, with 20 bases between them. The CDR3 nucleotides are TGCGCCAGCAGTCAATCCGGGATCCCAGCGGGCGCGGACACTGAAGCTTTCTTT. This translates into CASSQSGIPAGADTEAFF.

The J gene is TRBJ2-7, the V gene TRBV5-1, with D possibly matching TRBD2 (5 bases). There are 13 residues in the CDR3. Germline CDR1 SGHRS, CDR2 YFSETQ. Deletions cut 4 bases from V and 5 bases from J, with 13 bases between. CDR3 nucleotide sequence: TGCGCCAGCAGCCGCGGGTCAATAGACGAGCAGTACTTC. Its protein product is CASSRGSIDEQYF.

This clone turned up a few times. The chain recombines TRBV19 with TRBJ1-2, with a tentative D call TRBD1 (5 bases). The CDR3 is made up of 14 amino acids. V lost 3 bases and J 4 bases, leaving 12 bases between the germline ends. Looked up from germline, CDR1 is LNHDA and CDR2 is SQIVND (reference sequence). DNA of the CDR3: TGTGCCAGTAGTATGCCACAGGCAGTCTATGGCTACACCTTC. As protein: CASSMPQAVYGYTF.

This clone occurred a few times. The chain is built from TRBV30 and TRBJ2-1, with 10 bases matching TRBD2. The CDR3 has 14 amino acids. Trimming took 2 bases from V and 4 from J; bases not matched to a gene: 2. Germline V lookup: CDR1 GTSNPN, CDR2 SVGIG (reference sequence). CDR3 bases: TGTGCCTGGAGTACGGGACTAGCGTACAATGAGCAGTTCTTC. Amino acids: CAWSTGLAYNEQFF.

The gene calls are TRBV29-1 and TRBJ2-5, with D tentatively TRBD2 (5 bases). The germline V and J ends were trimmed by 3 bases and 5 bases, with 13 bases remaining between them. The CDR3 runs to 13 residues. The germline V gene encodes CDR1 SQVTM and CDR2 ANQGSEA. The CDR3: CSVDERLGETQYF. CDR3 DNA: TGCAGCGTTGACGAGCGGTTGGGCGAGACCCAGTACTTC.

The chain uses TRBV29-1 and TRBJ2-5; 7 nucleotides match TRBD1. Germline CDR1 and CDR2: SQVTM and ANQGSEA. The trim removed 6 bases at V and 4 bases at J, leaving 8 bases unmatched. This CDR3 is 13 amino acids long. The CDR3 coding sequence is TGCAGCGTAACAGGGGTTCCACCAGAGACCCAGTACTTC. It encodes CSVTGVPPETQYF. Full variable domain (rest looked up from reference TRBV29-1 and TRBJ2-5): SAVISQKPSRDICQRGTSLTIQCQVDSQVTMMFWYRQQPGQSLTLIATANQGSEATYESGFVIDKFPISRPNLTFSTLTVSNMSPEDSSIYLCSVTGVPPETQYFGPGTRLLVL.

The genes are TRBV4-2 and TRBJ1-1; no definite D call. Trimming took off 0 bases at V and 2 bases at J, with 10 bases between the two ends. This CDR3 spans 15 amino acids. The germline V gene encodes CDR1 LGHNA and CDR2 YNFKEQ. CDR3 sequence (DNA): TGTGCCAGCAGCCAAGAATGGTCCAGAAACACTGAAGCTTTCTTT. Its protein product is CASSQEWSRNTEAFF.

CDR3 sequence (DNA): TGTGCCAGCAGTTACCAGCCACGACTAGCTGATACCCAGTACTTC. Residues: CASSYQPRLADTQYF. The chain employs TRBV6-5 and TRBJ2-5; the match to TRBD2 covers 7 bases. J was trimmed by 8 bases and V by 2 bases; bases with no gene match: 11. This CDR3 comprises 15 residues. Germline values: CDR1 MNHEY, CDR2 SVGAGI.

The chain combines TRBV19 with TRBJ2-2; D may be TRBD1 (5 bases). Per germline, CDR1 LNHDA and CDR2 SQIVND (reference sequence). V shed 6 bases and J shed 1 base, with 6 bases lying between them. The CDR3 is 13 residues long. As DNA, the CDR3 is TGTGCCAGTAGAACAGGGAACACCGGGGAGCTGTTTTTT. Protein product: CASRTGNTGELFF.

V usage is TRBV30 and J usage is TRBJ2-1; no reliable D call. The CDR3 consists of 13 residues. Germline assignment: CDR1 GTSNPN and CDR2 SVGIG (reference sequence). The ends were cut back, 3 bases at V and 5 bases at J, with 11 bases in the middle. CDR3: CAWSANTDNEQFF. The CDR3 DNA sequence: TGTGCCTGGAGCGCGAATACCGACAATGAGCAGTTCTTC.

This chain links TRBV4-2 with TRBJ1-6; D is uncertain. Germline assignment: CDR1 LGHNA and CDR2 YNFKEQ. V lost 2 bases, J lost 0 bases, and 8 bases lay in between. CDR3 length: 16 amino acids. The CDR3 sequence: CASSQTQSSYNSPLHF. CDR3 sequence (DNA): TGTGCCAGCAGCCAAACCCAGAGCTCCTATAATTCACCCCTCCACTTT.

V usage is TRBV29-1 and J usage is TRBJ2-5; TRBD1 aligns across 7 bases. From germline, CDR1 is SQVTM and CDR2 ANQGSEA. The CDR3 covers 12 residues. V shed 7 bases, J shed 3 bases, and the junction held 5 bases outside the gene matches. Here the CDR3 DNA reads TGCAGCGCAGCCGGGACAGAAGAGACCCAGTACTTC. It specifies CSAAGTEETQYF.

This clone was found a few times. The chain employs TRBV29-1 and TRBJ1-1; maybe TRBD1 (6 bases). The V gene lost 5 bases and the J gene lost 1 base, with 8 bases spanning the gap. The CDR3 loop spans 12 amino acids. The germline CDR1 and CDR2 sequences are SQVTM and ANQGSEA. DNA for the CDR3: TGCAGCGTTCAGGGGCGGAACACTGAAGCTTTCTTT. Translated: CSVQGRNTEAFF.

This clone occurred a few times. This rearrangement joins TRBV4-2 to TRBJ2-5, with TRBD2 matching over 12 bases. Germline CDR1 LGHNA, CDR2 YNFKEQ. This CDR3 has 17 residues. The V segment lost 1 base and the J segment 5 bases; nucleotides outside the gene matches: 8. For the CDR3, the DNA is TGTGCCAGCAGCCAAGTCGCTAGCGGGGGGGCCGGGGAGACCCAGTACTTC. Translation: CASSQVASGGAGETQYF.

The J gene is TRBJ1-2, the V gene TRBV29-1, with D perhaps matching TRBD1 (5 bases). The CDR3 length is 10 residues. Germline loops: CDR1 SQVTM, CDR2 ANQGSEA. V gave up 6 bases and J gave up 8 bases, with 10 bases separating them. The CDR3 reads CSVAGNGYTF. The CDR3 DNA reads TGCAGCGTCGCAGGGAACGGCTACACCTTC.

The V call is TRBV29-1, the J call TRBJ1-2; the D gene is possibly TRBD1 (6 bases). Per the germline V gene, CDR1 is SQVTM and CDR2 is ANQGSEA. V was trimmed by 6 bases and J by 0 bases, leaving 11 bases between them. This CDR3 contains 13 residues. This CDR3 reads CSVSQGSNYGYTF. The CDR3 DNA follows: TGCAGCGTCTCACAGGGATCTAACTATGGCTACACCTTC.

The gene calls are TRBV5-6 and TRBJ2-5; 8 nucleotides match TRBD2. Germline CDR1 SGHDT, CDR2 YYEEEE. The CDR3 has 13 residues. Trimming took 2 bases from V and 5 from J; bases not matched to a gene: 2. The CDR3 is CASSLKRGETQYF. The DNA for the CDR3 is TGTGCCAGCAGCTTAAAGCGGGGGGAGACCCAGTACTTC. The entire variable domain, with the rest obtained from reference TRBV5-6 and TRBJ2-5, is as follows: DAGVTQSPTHLIKTRGQQVTLRCSPKSGHDTVSWYQQALGQGPQFIFQYYEEEERQRGNFPDRFSGHQFPNYSSELNVNALLLGDSALYLCASSLKRGETQYFGPGTRLLVL.

This chain links TRBV13 with TRBJ2-5; no clear D gene. V lost 2 bases, J lost 4 bases, and 8 bases lay in between. This CDR3 has 13 residues. The germline V gene encodes CDR1 PRHDT and CDR2 FYEKMQ (reference sequence). CDR3 coding DNA: TGTGCCAGCAGCTTAACGGACCGAGAGACCCAGTACTTC. Encoded protein: CASSLTDRETQYF.

This clone was detected only once. The rearrangement uses TRBV25-1 and TRBJ1-6; 10 nucleotides align to TRBD1. The CDR3 is 16 amino acids. The germline V gene has CDR1 MGHDK and CDR2 SYGVNS. The J segment lost 7 bases and the V segment lost 1 base, leaving 4 bases of the junction unmatched. The CDR3 reads CASSELGQGMNSPLHF. CDR3 sequence (DNA): TGTGCCAGCAGTGAATTGGGACAGGGGATGAATTCACCCCTCCACTTT.

The rearrangement joins TRBV29-1 to TRBJ2-1; D remains unclear. The CDR3 has 10 amino acids. V was pared by 7 bases and J by 5 bases, with 6 bases between. Per the germline V gene, CDR1 is SQVTM and CDR2 is ANQGSEA. The CDR3 here is CSASNNEQFF. The CDR3 bases are TGCAGCGCGTCCAACAATGAGCAGTTCTTC.